This record covers a single T cell receptor beta chain. The data belong to a study of blood T cell repertoires in COVID-19. This table comes from immunoSEQ multiplex PCR, and its TCRdb copy is limited to in-frame clones, with some not included. There are under 60,000 clones in the sample; around four fifths occur only once, and 5.2% lies in the top ten. The CDR3 runs 18 residues. The J segment lost 1 base and the V segment lost 6 bases, leaving 10 bases of the junction unmatched. CDR1 is LNHDA and CDR2 is SQIVND in the germline V gene (reference sequence). The origin of this receptor is a human donor in a cohort sampled during active COVID-19. Source material: peripheral blood. The V call is TRBV19, the J call TRBJ2-1; TRBD2 aligns across 12 bases. CDR3 DNA: TGTGCCAGTAGATTTTCTAGCGGGGGGGCCTGGTCCTACAATGAGCAGTTCTTC. It yields the protein CASRFSSGGAWSYNEQFF. Variable domain in full (rest from reference TRBV19 and TRBJ2-1): DGGITQSPKYLFRKEGQNVTLSCEQNLNHDAMYWYRQDPGQGLRLIYYSQIVNDFQKGDIAEGYSVSREKKESFPLTVTSAQKNPTAFYLCASRFSSGGAWSYNEQFFGPGTRLTVL.